Shown below are 26 T cell receptor beta chains from a single sample sequenced in a study of T cell clusters in autoimmune cytopenias. TRB rearrangements were amplified by touch-down multiplex PCR with mixed TRB-A/B primers. For each CDR3 protein, TCRdb gives one entry from its re-call of the multiplex PCR reads, without DNA. The sample data list thousands of distinct CDR3 sequences. TRB was amplified from about 270 ng of peripheral blood genomic DNA per sample. The data were also submitted as part of a second study, on T cell repertoires in aging, cancer and after chemotherapy.

Sequences were obtained from peripheral blood. The receptor source for this set is a human donor in good health.

Frequency places this clonotype as medium-sized. The genes are TRBV19 and TRBJ2-3; TCRdb's assignment of TRBD2 cannot be checked, as there is no DNA. Per germline, CDR1 LNHDA and CDR2 SQIVND (reference sequence). The CDR3 is 16 amino acids. CDR3: CASSMFLREVADTQYF.

This clonotype ranks as medium-sized in terms of frequency. J is TRBJ2-7 and V is TRBV5-6; TCRdb picks TRBD2, but there is no DNA to check that call. Germline V CDR1 and CDR2: SGHDT, YYEEEE. This CDR3 is 15 amino acids long. The CDR3 region is CASSLGGLLTYEQYF.

This chain joins TRBV6-1 and TRBJ1-5. This CDR3 spans 17 amino acids. Germline V gene sequence: CDR1 MNHNS, CDR2 SASEGT. This chain's CDR3 is CASRTPGGRWLGQPQHF.

The chain couples TRBV18 to TRBJ1-6; TCRdb's D call, TRBD1, is unchecked because there is no DNA. Germline V gene data show CDR1 as KGHSH and CDR2 as LQKENI. This CDR3 is 16 amino acids long. The CDR3 loop is CASSPATGGTGSPLHF. The full variable domain, rest sourced from reference TRBV18 and TRBJ1-6, is NAGVMQNPRHLVRRRGQEARLRCSPMKGHSHVYWYRQLPEEGLKFMVYLQKENIIDESGMPKERFSAEFPKEGPSILRIQQVVRGDSAAYFCASSPATGGTGSPLHFGNGTRLTVT.

This clonotype is deemed medium-sized by its frequency. CDR3 sequence reads: CASSLGFFDDNTDTQYF. The chain uses TRBV5-4 and TRBJ2-3. Per the germline V gene, CDR1 is SGHNT and CDR2 is YYREEE (reference sequence). The CDR3 runs to 17 residues.

This clonotype is labeled medium-sized (0.01 to 0.1%) based on frequency. The chain combines TRBV5-4 with TRBJ2-3; TCRdb gives TRBD2 as the D gene, but with no DNA this cannot be confirmed. The CDR3 runs to 15 residues. Germline V CDR1 and CDR2: SGHNT, YYREEE (reference sequence). The CDR3: CASSPRGGQGDTQYF.

V usage is TRBV20-1 and J usage is TRBJ2-2; TCRdb's assignment of TRBD2 cannot be checked, as there is no DNA. The length of the CDR3 is 14 residues. CDR1 is DFQATT, CDR2 SNEGSKA, per germline (reference sequence). CDR3 in amino acids: CSARGLAGVGELFF.

This clonotype counts as medium-sized (0.01 to 0.1%) by frequency. The V and J genes are TRBV11-1 and TRBJ2-7; TCRdb indicates TRBD1, and absent DNA this call remains unverified. The length of the CDR3 is 17 residues. Germline-derived CDR1 and CDR2 are SGHAT and FQDESV (reference sequence). This CDR3 reads CASSLDRPGTGRYEQYF.

This clonotype is classed as medium-sized by frequency. V and J are TRBV19 and TRBJ2-5; as DNA is missing, the TRBD1 call by TCRdb cannot be tested. Germline loops: CDR1 LNHDA, CDR2 SQIVND (reference sequence). This CDR3 spans 14 amino acids. CDR3 loop: CASSPQTGYETQYF.

This chain links TRBV5-1 with TRBJ1-2; TCRdb calls TRBD1, which cannot be checked without DNA. The CDR3 consists of 14 residues. From germline, CDR1 is SGHRS and CDR2 YFSETQ. CDR3: CASSRTGGRGGYTF.

The V gene is TRBV6-1, the J gene TRBJ1-6; TCRdb indicates TRBD1, and absent DNA this call remains unverified. This CDR3 has 16 residues. Germline V CDR1 and CDR2: MNHNS, SASEGT. This CDR3 reads CASAYHAGIENSPLHF.

The V and J genes are TRBV6-5 and TRBJ2-7; TCRdb gives TRBD2 as the D gene, but with no DNA this cannot be confirmed. CDR1 is MNHEY and CDR2 is SVGAGI in the germline V gene. The CDR3 totals 17 residues. CDR3 residues: CASSPGTSGSWSYEQYF.

This clonotype shows up as medium-sized (0.01 to 0.1%) by frequency. The chain joins TRBV6-5 to TRBJ2-7. The CDR3 is 13 residues long. Germline CDR1 reads MNHEY; CDR2 reads SVGAGI. CDR3 in amino acids: CASSYSTTYEQYF.

This chain links TRBV12-3 or TRBV12-4 with TRBJ1-5; the TCRdb D gene call, TRBD1, has no DNA to confirm it. The CDR3 covers 14 residues. The CDR3 region is CASSGGTSNQPQHF.

The chain combines TRBV28 with TRBJ2-7; TCRdb gives TRBD2 as the D gene, but with no DNA this cannot be confirmed. The V gene's germline CDR1 is MDHEN and CDR2 SYDVKM. The CDR3 is 15 residues long. The CDR3 sequence is CASRWSSGRGSEQYF. The variable domain in full, with the rest retrieved from reference TRBV28 and TRBJ2-7, is DVKVTQSSRYLVKRTGEKVFLECVQDMDHENMFWYRQDPGLGLRLIYFSYDVKMKEKGDIPEGYSVSREKKERFSLILESASTNQTSMYLCASRWSSGRGSEQYFGPGTRLTVT.

CDR3 amino acids: CASSQGVNTEAFF. The rearrangement uses TRBV12-3 or TRBV12-4 and TRBJ1-1; there is no DNA to check the TCRdb D call of TRBD1. This CDR3 has 13 residues.

The genes are TRBV12-3 or TRBV12-4 and TRBJ1-4; TCRdb reports TRBD1, a call that lacks DNA to check it against. CDR3 length equals 18 residues. CDR3 sequence reads: CASSGLGGGSRTNEKLFF.

This clonotype is identified as medium-sized (0.01 to 0.1%) from frequency. This chain joins TRBV15 and TRBJ2-5; the D gene TCRdb calls, TRBD2, cannot be checked with no DNA. The CDR3 covers 16 residues. Looked up from germline, CDR1 is LNHNV and CDR2 is YYDKDF (reference sequence). The CDR3 loop reads CATSRETSVRGETQYF.

The chain joins TRBV5-4 to TRBJ2-3. Per germline, CDR1 SGHNT and CDR2 YYREEE (reference sequence). CDR3 size: 14 residues. The CDR3 loop reads CASSLEVGTDTQYF. The full variable domain, with the rest looked up from reference TRBV5-4 and TRBJ2-3, is ETGVTQSPTHLIKTRGQQVTLRCSSQSGHNTVSWYQQALGQGPQFIFQYYREEENGRGNFPPRFSGLQFPNYSSELNVNALELDDSALYLCASSLEVGTDTQYFGPGTRLTVL.

This clonotype is deemed medium-sized by its frequency. This chain joins TRBV19 and TRBJ1-5. Germline V CDR1 and CDR2: LNHDA, SQIVND (reference sequence). This CDR3 has 16 residues. CDR3 sequence reads: CASTIGGGYSNQPQHF.

By frequency, this clonotype is medium-sized. The chain combines TRBV6-5 with TRBJ2-7; absent DNA, TCRdb's TRBD2 call cannot be checked. This CDR3 has 13 amino acids. Per the germline V gene, CDR1 is MNHEY and CDR2 is SVGAGI. CDR3 protein: CASSYSLGHEQYF.

Considering frequency, this clonotype is medium-sized. The chain couples TRBV30 to TRBJ2-1; there is no DNA to check the TCRdb D call of TRBD1. The CDR3 has 15 amino acids. CDR1 and CDR2 from the germline V gene are GTSNPN and SVGIG (reference sequence). The chain's CDR3 is CAWSAMGQSNNEQFF.

This clonotype counts as medium-sized by frequency. V gene TRBV6-5 combines with J gene TRBJ2-7; the TCRdb call, TRBD1, lacks DNA for checking. CDR1 and CDR2 (germline): MNHEY, SVGAGI. The CDR3 contains 15 residues. CDR3 residues: CASSYAPGGTYEQYF.

This clonotype shows up as medium-sized by frequency. The gene calls are TRBV29-1 and TRBJ2-5; TCRdb's D call, TRBD1, is unchecked because there is no DNA. The CDR3 runs 15 residues. CDR1 SQVTM and CDR2 ANQGSEA come from the germline V gene. This chain's CDR3 is CSVAPSVGPGETQYF.

The chain joins TRBV5-6 to TRBJ2-5; TCRdb picks TRBD1, but there is no DNA to check that call. The CDR3 sequence is 14 residues long. The V gene's germline CDR1 is SGHDT and CDR2 YYEEEE. Here the CDR3 reads CASSLVGGQETQYF.

This chain links TRBV27 with TRBJ2-7; the D call of TRBD2 rests on TCRdb alone, since no DNA is present to check it. Germline V gene lookup returns CDR1 MNHEY and CDR2 SMNVEV (reference sequence). This CDR3 has 15 amino acids. This CDR3 reads CASSLSLAGVSEQYF.